Included here is one TCR beta chain sequence, with context. Time point given: newly diagnosed GD, antithyroid drugs for less than 3 months. After RNA was extracted from PBMCs, the TCR library was made from it. This record belongs to a study of regulatory T cells in long-lasting Graves disease. Arm-PCR of CDR3 regions with iRepertoire HTBI primers generated TCR beta libraries. One entry per CDR3 protein, called by TCRdb with MiXCR from the multiplex PCR reads. The repertoire holds about 540,000 distinct CDR3 sequences, with roughly 13% as singletons. These sequences were also reported in another study, on T cells in Graves' hyperthyroidism and ophthalmopathy. That report notes: Patients with uncontrolled infections, other autoimmune diseases, pregnancy or lactation were excluded.

The material was peripheral blood mononuclear cells (PBMCs), obtained at new diagnosis, from a patient treated with antithyroid drugs. The TCR was taken from a young man with Graves disease.

The DNA for the CDR3 is TGTGCCAGCTCACCCCCCTTAGGACACACGGGGGCAGATACGCAGTATTTT. The encoded protein is CASSPPLGHTGADTQYF. The rearrangement uses TRBV18 and TRBJ2-3; D is possibly TRBD2 (6 bases). The CDR3 is 17 residues long. CDR1 and CDR2 from the germline V gene are KGHSH and LQKENI. V gave up 3 bases and J gave up 4 bases, with 20 bases separating them.